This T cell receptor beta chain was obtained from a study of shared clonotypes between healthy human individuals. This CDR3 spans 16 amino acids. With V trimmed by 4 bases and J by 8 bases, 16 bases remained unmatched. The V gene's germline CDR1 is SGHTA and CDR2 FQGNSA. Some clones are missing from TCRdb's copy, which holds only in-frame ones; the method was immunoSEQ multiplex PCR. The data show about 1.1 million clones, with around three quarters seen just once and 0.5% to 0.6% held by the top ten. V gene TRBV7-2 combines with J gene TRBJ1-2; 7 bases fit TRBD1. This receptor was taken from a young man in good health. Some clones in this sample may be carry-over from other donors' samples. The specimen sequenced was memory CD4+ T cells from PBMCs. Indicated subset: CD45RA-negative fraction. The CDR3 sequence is CASSSRAQTGVGGYTF. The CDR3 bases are TGTGCCAGCAGCTCCCGAGCACAAACAGGGGTGGGCGGCTACACCTTC.